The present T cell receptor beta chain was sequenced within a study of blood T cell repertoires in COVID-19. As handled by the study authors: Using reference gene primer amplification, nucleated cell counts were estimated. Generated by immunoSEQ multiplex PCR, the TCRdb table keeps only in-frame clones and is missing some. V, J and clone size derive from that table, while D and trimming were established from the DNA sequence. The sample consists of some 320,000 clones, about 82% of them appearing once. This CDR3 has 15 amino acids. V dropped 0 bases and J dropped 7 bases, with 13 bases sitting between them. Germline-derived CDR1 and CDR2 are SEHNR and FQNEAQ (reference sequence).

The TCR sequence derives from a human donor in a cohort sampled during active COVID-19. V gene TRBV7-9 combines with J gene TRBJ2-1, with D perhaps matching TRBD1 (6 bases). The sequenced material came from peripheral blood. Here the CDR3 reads CASSLATGWRNEQFF. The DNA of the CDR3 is TGTGCCAGCAGCTTAGCGACAGGATGGAGGAATGAGCAGTTCTTC.